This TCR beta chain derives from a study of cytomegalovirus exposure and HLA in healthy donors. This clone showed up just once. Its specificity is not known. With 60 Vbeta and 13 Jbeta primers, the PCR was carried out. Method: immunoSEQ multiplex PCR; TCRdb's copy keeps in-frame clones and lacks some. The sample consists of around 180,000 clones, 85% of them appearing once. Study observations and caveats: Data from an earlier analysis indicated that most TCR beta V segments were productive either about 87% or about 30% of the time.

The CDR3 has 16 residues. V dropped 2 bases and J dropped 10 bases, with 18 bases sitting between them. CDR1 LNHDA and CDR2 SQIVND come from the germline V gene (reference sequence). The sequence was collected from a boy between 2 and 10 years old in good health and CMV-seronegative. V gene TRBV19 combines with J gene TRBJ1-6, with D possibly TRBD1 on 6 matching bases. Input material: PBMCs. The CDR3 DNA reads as TGTGCCAGTAGTATAAACGGGCACAGGGTCGGATCACCCCTCCACTTT. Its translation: CASSINGHRVGSPLHF.